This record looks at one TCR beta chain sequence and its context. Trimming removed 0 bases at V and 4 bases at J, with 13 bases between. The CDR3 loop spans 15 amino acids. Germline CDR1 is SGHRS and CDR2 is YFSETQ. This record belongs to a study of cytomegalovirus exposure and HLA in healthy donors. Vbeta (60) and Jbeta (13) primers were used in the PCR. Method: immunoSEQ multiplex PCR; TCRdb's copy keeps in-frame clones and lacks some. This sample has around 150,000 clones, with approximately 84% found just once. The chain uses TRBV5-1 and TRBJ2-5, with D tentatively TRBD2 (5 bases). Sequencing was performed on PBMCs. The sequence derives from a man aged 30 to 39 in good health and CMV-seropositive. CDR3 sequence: CASSLEGVSAETQYF. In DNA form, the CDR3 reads TGCGCCAGCAGCTTGGAGGGAGTTAGCGCAGAGACCCAGTACTTC.